The 26 T cell receptor beta chains below come from one sample, sequenced in a study of shared T cell receptors in the human thymus. The data were produced by immunoSEQ multiplex PCR, yet TCRdb's version contains in-frame clones alone and is incomplete. The sample lists around 67,000 clones, 90% to 95% occurring once. Specimen: thymocytes. These receptors all stem from a human donor.

The chain couples TRBV19 to TRBJ1-2; 7 nucleotides align to TRBD1. CDR3 length: 13 residues. J gave up 4 bases and V 6 bases, and 5 bases lay outside the gene matches. Germline CDR1 reads LNHDA; CDR2 reads SQIVND (reference sequence). The CDR3 loop is CASSQDRLYGYTF. The CDR3 DNA sequence: TGTGCCAGTAGCCAGGACAGGCTCTATGGCTACACCTTC.

The gene calls are TRBV6-1 and TRBJ2-3, with D possibly being TRBD1 (6 bases). Trimming stripped 3 bases from V and 2 bases from J, with 15 bases between. This CDR3 comprises 16 residues. Germline V gene lookup returns CDR1 MNHNS and CDR2 SASEGT. This CDR3 reads CASSDKRGQNTDTQYF. CDR3 in DNA: TGTGCCAGCAGTGACAAAAGGGGACAAAACACAGATACGCAGTATTTT.

V usage is TRBV7-9 and J usage is TRBJ1-2, with D tentatively TRBD1 (6 bases). The CDR3 contains 15 residues. V gave up 6 bases and J gave up 6 bases, with 20 bases separating them. The germline CDR1 and CDR2 sequences are SEHNR and FQNEAQ (reference sequence). This chain's CDR3 is CASSPRQVHHHGYTF. The CDR3 coding sequence is TGTGCCAGCAGTCCTCGACAGGTCCACCATCATGGCTACACCTTC.

The J gene is TRBJ1-4, the V gene TRBV5-6; weak D call: TRBD1 (5 bases). V was clipped by 4 bases and J by 8 bases, with 27 bases between them. Germline CDR1 reads SGHDT; CDR2 reads YYEEEE. CDR3 size: 18 residues. The CDR3 here is CASSMTRDVKFAGEKLFF. Here the CDR3 DNA reads TGTGCCAGCAGCATGACACGGGACGTAAAATTTGCGGGAGAAAAACTGTTTTTT.

The chain couples TRBV28 to TRBJ1-2, with no clear D. V was pared by 9 bases and J by 5 bases, with 10 bases between. This CDR3 contains 11 residues. Germline V CDR1 and CDR2: MDHEN, SYDVKM. The CDR3 bases are TGTGCCAGTTACAGTGGGTATGGCTACACCTTC. It is translated as CASYSGYGYTF.

The V call is TRBV7-2, the J call TRBJ1-4; D remains unclear. This CDR3 comprises 14 residues. Trimming removed 5 bases at V and 4 bases at J, with 11 bases between. Germline CDR1 is SGHTA and CDR2 is FQGNSA. The chain's CDR3 is CASSRLLLNEKLFF. CDR3 coding DNA: TGTGCCAGCAGCCGCCTACTGCTTAATGAAAAACTGTTTTTT.

V usage is TRBV13 and J usage is TRBJ1-2; TRBD1 aligns across 10 bases. Germline V gene lookup returns CDR1 PRHDT and CDR2 FYEKMQ (reference sequence). Germline trimming cut 5 bases from V and 3 bases from J; bases unmatched to any gene: 12. The CDR3 has 17 residues. The CDR3 here is CASSPVRTGGNHYGYTF. CDR3 coding DNA: TGTGCCAGCAGCCCAGTCCGGACAGGGGGAAATCACTATGGCTACACCTTC.

This chain connects TRBV5-8 to TRBJ1-1; D unresolved. V lost 0 bases and J 1 base, leaving 19 bases between the germline ends. CDR3 length: 18 amino acids. Germline V lookup: CDR1 SGHTS, CDR2 YDEGEE. CDR3 DNA sequence: TGTGCCAGCAGCTTGGTTCAGCAAGTCCACCTTGAGAACACTGAAGCTTTCTTT. Translating it yields CASSLVQQVHLENTEAFF.

This chain uses TRBV7-3 with TRBJ2-1; 10 bases map to TRBD2. Per germline, CDR1 SGHTA and CDR2 FQGTGA. CDR3 length: 17 amino acids. The V gene end was trimmed by 5 bases and the J gene end by 6 bases; junction bases not matched to a gene: 13. The DNA for the CDR3 is TGTGCCAGCAGCCCCCATGTTCCGCTAGCGGGGGTCAATGAGCAGTTCTTC. This codes for CASSPHVPLAGVNEQFF.

The chain has TRBV29-1 and TRBJ1-2, with 8 positions matching TRBD1. Germline loops: CDR1 SQVTM, CDR2 ANQGSEA. CDR3 length: 13 residues. The ends lost 6 bases at V and 8 bases at J; junction bases unmatched: 11. The CDR3 reads CSVQLQGAQGYTF. The DNA for the CDR3 is TGCAGCGTCCAGCTCCAGGGGGCACAAGGCTACACCTTC. Complete variable domain (other parts from reference TRBV29-1 and TRBJ1-2): SAVISQKPSRDICQRGTSLTIQCQVDSQVTMMFWYRQQPGQSLTLIATANQGSEATYESGFVIDKFPISRPNLTFSTLTVSNMSPEDSSIYLCSVQLQGAQGYTFGSGTRLTVV.

The chain couples TRBV5-1 to TRBJ2-7, with TRBD1 identical over 7 bases. Trimming took 5 bases from V and 5 from J; bases not matched to a gene: 13. The CDR3 extends over 15 amino acids. In germline, CDR1 is SGHRS, CDR2 YFSETQ. CDR3 nucleotide sequence: TGCGCCAGCAGACAGACCGGACAGGCAGCCGACGAGCAGTACTTC. Encoded protein: CASRQTGQAADEQYF.

The DNA for the CDR3 is TGTGCCAGCAGCTTGGGGGGACAGGAAAACACTGAAGCTTTCTTT. This encodes CASSLGGQENTEAFF. This chain connects TRBV7-9 to TRBJ1-1; 8 bases map to TRBD1. Trimming took 3 bases from V and 2 from J; bases not matched to a gene: 5. This CDR3 has 15 residues. The germline V gene has CDR1 SEHNR and CDR2 FQNEAQ (reference sequence).

The chain has TRBV14 and TRBJ2-5; D gene unclear. Germline V CDR1 and CDR2: SGHDN, FVKESK. The CDR3 is 14 amino acids. The V end was cut by 5 bases, the J end by 1 base, with 11 bases between. CDR3 residues: CASSLGNSQETQYF. CDR3 DNA: TGTGCCAGCAGCTTAGGGAACTCCCAAGAGACCCAGTACTTC. The variable domain in full, completed from reference TRBV14 and TRBJ2-5, reads EAGVTQFPSHSVIEKGQTVTLRCDPISGHDNLYWYRRVMGKEIKFLLHFVKESKQDESGMPNNRFLAERTGGTYSTLKVQPAELEDSGVYFCASSLGNSQETQYFGPGTRLLVL.

This chain connects TRBV6-4 to TRBJ2-3; the match to TRBD2 covers 11 bases. CDR1 and CDR2 (germline): MRHNA, SNTAGT. J lost 0 bases, V lost 2 bases, and 10 bases had no gene match. The CDR3 totals 19 residues. The CDR3 DNA reads as TGTGCCAGCAGTGACGGGGTCGGGACTAGCGGTCCTAGCACAGATACGCAGTATTTT. This sequence encodes CASSDGVGTSGPSTDTQYF.

This rearrangement joins TRBV28 to TRBJ1-5, with TRBD1 matching over 9 bases. V lost 3 bases, J lost 1 base, and 13 bases stayed unmatched. The germline gives CDR1 MDHEN, CDR2 SYDVKM. This CDR3 has 19 amino acids. DNA of the CDR3: TGTGCCAGCAGTTTCGATACGGACAGGGGCCCTAGAAGCAATCAGCCCCAGCATTTT. Amino acid sequence: CASSFDTDRGPRSNQPQHF.

Of note for this clone: A read error may produce the germline difference seen at one junction end. The sample carries other DNA sequences with the same CDR3. Here the CDR3 DNA reads TGCGCCAGCAGTTACGGGACAGTCAATGAGCAGTTCTTC. This sequence encodes CASSYGTVNEQFF. The gene calls are TRBV6-5 and TRBJ2-1, with 7 bases matching TRBD1. CDR1 is MNHEY, CDR2 SVGAGI, per germline. This CDR3 is 13 amino acids long.

V usage is TRBV18 and J usage is TRBJ1-5; TRBD1 aligns across 7 bases. The trim removed 3 bases at V and 3 bases at J, leaving 17 bases unmatched. The CDR3 is 19 residues long. In germline, CDR1 is KGHSH, CDR2 LQKENI. CDR3 region: CASSPKDRSLADDNQPQHF. The CDR3 bases are TGTGCCAGCTCACCCAAGGACAGGAGCCTAGCGGATGACAATCAGCCCCAGCATTTT.

This clone was counted only a few times. The chain joins TRBV7-2 to TRBJ2-4; perhaps TRBD1 as D (5 bases). The CDR3 has 15 amino acids. The V end was cut by 5 bases, the J end by 8 bases, with 19 bases between. Per the germline V gene, CDR1 is SGHTA and CDR2 is FQGNSA. The DNA for the CDR3 is TGTGCCAGCAGCCCGACTCTAACAGGTTCGGACATTCAGTACTTC. Its protein is CASSPTLTGSDIQYF.

V is TRBV5-6 and J is TRBJ1-2; D not resolved. Germline CDR1 and CDR2: SGHDT and YYEEEE. This CDR3 has 16 amino acids. V lost 3 bases, J lost 5 bases, and 20 bases lay in between. The chain's CDR3 is CASSSQLMKRDYGYTF. The CDR3 DNA is TGTGCCAGCAGCTCCCAATTAATGAAGAGGGATTATGGCTACACCTTC.

This clone has just a few counts. The genes are TRBV29-1 and TRBJ1-1; D gene unclear. V was pared by 3 bases and J by 1 base, with 9 bases between. Germline V gives CDR1 SQVTM, CDR2 ANQGSEA. The CDR3 is 13 amino acids. The CDR3 nucleotides are TGCAGCGTTGACAGAAAGTGGAACACTGAAGCTTTCTTT. Translation: CSVDRKWNTEAFF. Full variable domain (outside the CDR3, taken from reference TRBV29-1 and TRBJ1-1): SAVISQKPSRDICQRGTSLTIQCQVDSQVTMMFWYRQQPGQSLTLIATANQGSEATYESGFVIDKFPISRPNLTFSTLTVSNMSPEDSSIYLCSVDRKWNTEAFFGQGTRLTVV.

The chain recombines TRBV5-1 with TRBJ1-2; a weak D match, TRBD1 (5 bases). Trimming shortened V by 3 bases and J by 8 bases, and 14 bases separated the two germline ends. Germline CDR1 is SGHRS and CDR2 is YFSETQ. The CDR3 spans 13 residues. CDR3 DNA: TGCGCCAGCAGCTCCAGGGTGGTAGGAGGCTACACCTTC. It codes for CASSSRVVGGYTF. Complete variable domain (other parts from reference TRBV5-1 and TRBJ1-2): KAGVTQTPRYLIKTRGQQVTLSCSPISGHRSVSWYQQTPGQGLQFLFEYFSETQRNKGNFPGRFSGRQFSNSRSEMNVSTLELGDSALYLCASSSRVVGGYTFGSGTRLTVV.

V usage is TRBV7-2 and J usage is TRBJ2-2; 10 bases fit TRBD2. With 3 bases clipped from V and 5 bases from J, the junction kept 6 bases outside the gene matches. The germline gives CDR1 SGHTA, CDR2 FQGNSA. The CDR3 runs 16 residues. The DNA for the CDR3 is TGTGCCAGCAGCTTCGGACTAGCGGCGGTAACCGGGGAGCTGTTTTTT. Protein: CASSFGLAAVTGELFF. Looking up the rest from reference TRBV7-2 and TRBJ2-2 gives the full variable domain: GAGVSQSPSNKVTEKGKDVELRCDPISGHTALYWYRQSLGQGLEFLIYFQGNSAPDKSGLPSDRFSAERTGGSVSTLTIQRTQQEDSAVYLCASSFGLAAVTGELFFGEGSRLTVL.

The CDR3 DNA follows: TGCGCCAGCAGCCATTCCCTAGCGGGGGGGCCTTGCTTGCCCTACGAGCAGTACTTC. This encodes CASSHSLAGGPCLPYEQYF. The genes are TRBV4-3 and TRBJ2-7; 12 bases fit TRBD2. CDR1 and CDR2 from the germline V gene are LGHNA and YSLEER. V lost 3 bases to trimming and J lost 2 bases; unmatched junction nucleotides: 14. The CDR3 extends over 19 amino acids.

V usage is TRBV4-1 and J usage is TRBJ2-1; 7 bases align to TRBD1. There are 17 residues in the CDR3. Germline CDR1 is MGHRA and CDR2 is YSYEKL. The trim removed 3 bases at V and 0 bases at J, leaving 8 bases unmatched. CDR3 coding DNA: TGCGCCAGCAGCCACCTTCCGGGACAGAGCTCCTACAATGAGCAGTTCTTC. Translation gives CASSHLPGQSSYNEQFF.

The J gene is TRBJ2-5, the V gene TRBV25-1; the D gene is possibly TRBD1 (5 bases). Per the germline V gene, CDR1 is MGHDK and CDR2 is SYGVNS. The CDR3 consists of 13 residues. Trimming left V 8 bases short and J 7 bases short, with 17 bases between. The CDR3 DNA reads TGTGCCAGCCTGGGGCTGGGGCATGGGACCCAGTACTTC. Its translation is CASLGLGHGTQYF.

This clone was recorded only once. The chain recombines TRBV5-5 with TRBJ1-4; tentatively, D is TRBD1 (6 bases). Trimming took off 0 bases at V and 5 bases at J, with 20 bases between the two ends. Germline lookup yields CDR1 SGHKS and CDR2 YYEKEE (reference sequence). The CDR3 totals 18 residues. The CDR3 bases are TGTGCCAGCAGCTTGGCTGGTTGCCAGCCGGGGGCAAATGAAAAACTGTTTTTT. Protein sequence: CASSLAGCQPGANEKLFF.